These 25 T cell receptor beta chains were all obtained from the same sample, sequenced in a study of OX40 agonist ivuxolimab in advanced cancers. This table comes from immunoSEQ multiplex PCR, and its TCRdb copy is limited to in-frame clones, with some not included. The sample records about 35,000 clones, 80% to 95% being singletons. Sequenced material: CD4+ or CD8+ T cells sorted from blood, taken in a trial of the OX40 agonist ivuxolimab. The receptors come from an adult with an advanced solid tumor such as melanoma, head and neck, liver or kidney cancer.

J is TRBJ2-7 and V is TRBV14; possibly TRBD2 for D (5 bases). Germline assignment: CDR1 SGHDN and CDR2 FVKESK. V gave up 0 bases and J gave up 11 bases, with 11 bases separating them. This CDR3 has 12 amino acids. DNA of the CDR3: TGTGCCAGCAGCCAAGACCTAGCAGGAAAGTACTTC. As protein: CASSQDLAGKYF.

The chain uses TRBV6-1 and TRBJ2-5; D is possibly TRBD1 (6 bases). The last part of the DNA fits TRBJ2-7 better; the J call may be wrong. CDR1 and CDR2 (germline): MNHNS, SASEGT. CDR3 length equals 16 residues. CDR3 bases: TGTGCCAGCAGTGAACAGGGGCCCCCTTCCTCTTACGAGCAGTACTTC. Its protein product is CASSEQGPPSSYEQYF.

The chain links TRBV11-2 to TRBJ2-1, with 7 nucleotides matching TRBD2. The V gene's germline CDR1 is SGHAT and CDR2 FQNNGV. Losses at the gene ends were 4 bases for V and 6 bases for J; bases not matched to a gene: 9. The CDR3 consists of 15 residues. The DNA of the CDR3 is TGTGCCAGCAGCTCGGGGACTTGGGGGGGCAATGAGCAGTTCTTC. Protein: CASSSGTWGGNEQFF.

V is TRBV7-6 and J is TRBJ2-5; 14 nucleotides line up with TRBD2. The CDR3 length is 17 residues. The V segment lost 5 bases and the J segment 4 bases; nucleotides outside the gene matches: 9. Germline assignment: CDR1 SGHVS and CDR2 FNYEAQ. The CDR3 loop is CASSRLAGGALRETQYF. The CDR3 nucleotides are TGTGCCAGCAGCAGACTAGCGGGAGGGGCTTTAAGAGAGACCCAGTACTTC. Drawing the rest from reference TRBV7-6 and TRBJ2-5, the complete variable domain is GAGVSQSPRYKVTKRGQDVALRCDPISGHVSLYWYRQALGQGPEFLTYFNYEAQQDKSGLPNDRFSAERPEGSISTLTIQRTEQRDSAMYRCASSRLAGGALRETQYFGPGTRLLVL.

The rearrangement links TRBV6-5 to TRBJ2-3; 10 bases agree with TRBD1. Germline V gene lookup returns CDR1 MNHEY and CDR2 SVGAGI. The CDR3 runs 16 residues. V dropped 0 bases and J dropped 2; count of bases not matched to a gene: 2. The chain's CDR3 is CASSYSTGGTTDTQYF. CDR3 bases: TGTGCCAGCAGTTACTCGACAGGGGGCACCACAGATACGCAGTATTTT.

The V call is TRBV5-6, the J call TRBJ2-7; unclear D gene. The CDR3 length is 11 residues. Germline CDR1 and CDR2: SGHDT and YYEEEE. The V and J ends lost 3 bases and 1 base respectively, with 2 bases between them. The CDR3 protein is CASSSSYEQYF. CDR3 nucleotide sequence: TGTGCCAGCAGCTCATCCTACGAGCAGTACTTC.

The chain employs TRBV5-4 and TRBJ1-5; D not resolved. The germline V gene has CDR1 SGHNT and CDR2 YYREEE (reference sequence). Trimming removed 1 base at V and 2 bases at J, with 13 bases between. The CDR3 consists of 16 residues. The CDR3 loop is CASSLFQEDGNQPQHF. The CDR3 nucleotides are TGTGCCAGCAGCTTGTTTCAAGAGGACGGCAATCAGCCCCAGCATTTT.

The chain combines TRBV11-2 with TRBJ2-7, with 8 bases matching TRBD1. CDR1 and CDR2 (germline): SGHAT, FQNNGV. The CDR3 has 15 amino acids. Losses at the gene ends were 5 bases for V and 3 bases for J; bases not matched to a gene: 9. The CDR3 bases are TGTGCCAGCAGCAGAGGACAGGGCACCTACTACGAGCAGTACTTC. It specifies CASSRGQGTYYEQYF.

The chain uses TRBV27 and TRBJ2-2, with 9 bases identical to TRBD1. This CDR3 contains 16 residues. V shed 10 bases, J shed 3 bases, and the junction held 12 bases outside the gene matches. In germline, CDR1 is MNHEY, CDR2 SMNVEV (reference sequence). The CDR3 spells CATEPFGTGYTGELFF. CDR3 coding DNA: TGTGCCACCGAACCCTTCGGGACAGGGTACACCGGGGAGCTGTTTTTT.

This clone has a single count. The chain is built from TRBV6-5 and TRBJ2-7; no clear D gene. Per germline, CDR1 MNHEY and CDR2 SVGAGI. CDR3 size: 12 residues. Trimming took off 5 bases at V and 7 bases at J, with 12 bases between the two ends. CDR3 nucleotide sequence: TGTGCCAGCAGTGATGGTGGGTGGGAGCAGTACTTC. Protein product: CASSDGGWEQYF.

The chain is built from TRBV7-8 and TRBJ1-1; D is unresolved. The V gene's germline CDR1 is SGHVS and CDR2 FQNEAQ. There are 14 residues in the CDR3. Trimming took 2 bases from V and 3 from J, leaving 10 bases between them. CDR3 sequence (DNA): TGTGCCAGCAGCTTAAAGGCGTCGGACACTGAAGCTTTCTTT. Translation: CASSLKASDTEAFF.

The CDR3 region has the DNA TGTGCCAGTAGTAAACGACCCGGGACAGCCTACGAGCAGTACTTC. Translated, it gives CASSKRPGTAYEQYF. The chain uses TRBV19 and TRBJ2-7; 7 nucleotides align to TRBD1. V gave up 4 bases and J gave up 2 bases; unmatched junction bases: 8. There are 15 residues in the CDR3. Germline V gene lookup returns CDR1 LNHDA and CDR2 SQIVND (reference sequence).

This chain connects TRBV6-1 to TRBJ2-7; 10 bases line up with TRBD1. This CDR3 is 12 amino acids long. Germline V gives CDR1 MNHNS, CDR2 SASEGT. The CDR3 sequence: CGSGQGMGEQYF. The CDR3 nucleotides read TGTGGCTCGGGACAGGGGATGGGCGAGCAGTACTTC.

In DNA, the CDR3 is TGCGCCAGCAGCCAAGAGTTCTTCTCTGGGGCCAACGTCCTGACTTTC. This translates into CASSQEFFSGANVLTF. This sequence joins TRBV4-1 and TRBJ2-6; D unclear. Germline CDR1 MGHRA, CDR2 YSYEKL. V lost 0 bases to trimming and J lost 0 bases, with 6 bases between them. This CDR3 has 16 residues.

The rearrangement joins TRBV27 to TRBJ1-1, with D perhaps TRBD1 (5 bases). The CDR3 loop spans 13 amino acids. V dropped 9 bases and J dropped 3 bases, with 14 bases sitting between them. Germline V lookup: CDR1 MNHEY, CDR2 SMNVEV (reference sequence). For the CDR3, the DNA is TGTGCCAGTACGACAGACAGAGACACTGAAGCTTTCTTT. Amino acids: CASTTDRDTEAFF.

This clone is a singleton in its sample. The chain has TRBV11-3 and TRBJ2-1; 9 positions agree with TRBD2. Germline V lookup: CDR1 SGHNT, CDR2 YENEEA. This CDR3 comprises 15 residues. V was pared by 3 bases and J by 5 bases, with 5 bases of the junction left unmatched. In DNA, the CDR3 is TGTGCCAGCAGCTTGGGGACTAGCCCAAACAATGAGCAGTTCTTC. Encoded protein: CASSLGTSPNNEQFF.

CDR3 amino acids: CASSVIGPNYGYTF. The DNA of the CDR3 is TGTGCCAGCAGTGTCATCGGCCCTAACTATGGCTACACCTTC. This sequence joins TRBV7-9 and TRBJ1-2; D is unresolved. V was clipped by 6 bases and J by 0 bases, with 11 bases between them. The germline V gene has CDR1 SEHNR and CDR2 FQNEAQ (reference sequence). The CDR3 extends over 14 amino acids.

The chain employs TRBV5-6 and TRBJ2-7; D is unclear. Germline V CDR1 and CDR2: SGHDT, YYEEEE. This CDR3 has 14 residues. V was trimmed by 2 bases and J by 2 bases, leaving 11 bases between them. CDR3 DNA: TGTGCCAGCAGCTTTTCGACGACTCCCTACGAGCAGTACTTC. Translation: CASSFSTTPYEQYF.

In DNA, the CDR3 is TGTGCCATCAGCCCGTACGGAGGCGACAATGAGCAGTTCTTC. Translating it yields CAISPYGGDNEQFF. This chain links TRBV10-3 with TRBJ2-1, with D possibly matching TRBD2 (5 bases). The CDR3 contains 14 residues. Trimming took 6 bases from V and 5 from J, leaving 14 bases between them. Germline V CDR1 and CDR2: ENHRY, SYGVKD.

This clone was counted between two and nine times. The rearrangement uses TRBV11-2 and TRBJ2-1; 8 bases match TRBD2. The germline V gene encodes CDR1 SGHAT and CDR2 FQNNGV. J gave up 8 bases and V 1 base, and 7 bases lay outside the gene matches. CDR3 length: 15 residues. The CDR3 loop reads CASSLVAGGDDEQFF. The CDR3 DNA is TGTGCCAGCAGCTTAGTGGCGGGAGGAGATGATGAGCAGTTCTTC.

Here the CDR3 reads CASKEASGNTIYF. The CDR3 DNA follows: TGTGCCAGCAAGGAAGCATCTGGAAACACCATATATTTT. V gene TRBV9 combines with J gene TRBJ1-3; D uncertain. Germline-derived CDR1 and CDR2 are SGDLS and YYNGEE. The CDR3 totals 13 residues. V lost 6 bases and J 1 base, leaving 8 bases between the germline ends. Combining the CDR3 with reference TRBV9 and TRBJ1-3 gives the whole variable domain DSGVTQTPKHLITATGQRVTLRCSPRSGDLSVYWYQQSLDQGLQFLIQYYNGEERAKGNILERFSAQQFPDLHSELNLSSLELGDSALYFCASKEASGNTIYFGEGSWLTVV.

The chain combines TRBV11-3 with TRBJ2-7; D not resolved. The germline CDR1 and CDR2 sequences are SGHNT and YENEEA. The CDR3 is 11 residues long. Between the trimmed V and J ends, which lost 3 bases and 0 bases, there was a span of 0 bases. The DNA of the CDR3 is TGTGCCAGCAGCTTCTCCTACGAGCAGTACTTC. Translation gives CASSFSYEQYF.

V is TRBV7-9 and J is TRBJ2-1; TRBD1 matches 7 bases. Trimming took 5 bases from V and 4 from J; bases not matched to a gene: 11. CDR3 size: 16 residues. The germline V gene has CDR1 SEHNR and CDR2 FQNEAQ (reference sequence). CDR3 in DNA: TGTGCCAGCAGCAAGGGGACAGCCGTTTCGTACAATGAGCAGTTCTTC. Amino acid sequence: CASSKGTAVSYNEQFF.

The chain joins TRBV6-6 to TRBJ2-7, with D perhaps being TRBD1 or TRBD2 (5 bases each). The germline CDR1 and CDR2 sequences are MNHNY and SVGAGI (reference sequence). CDR3 length equals 15 residues. Trimming took 3 bases from V and 5 from J, leaving 17 bases between them. The CDR3 DNA is TGTGCCAGCAGTTATGGGAGAGCTTTGGGGGACGAGCAGTACTTC. It encodes CASSYGRALGDEQYF.

This clone showed up just once. CDR3 amino acids: CASRIQGYYGYTF. The CDR3 DNA reads as TGTGCCAGCAGGATACAGGGTTACTATGGCTACACCTTC. The chain couples TRBV7-2 to TRBJ1-2; a possible D gene is TRBD1 (6 bases). CDR1 and CDR2 from the germline V gene are SGHTA and FQGNSA. CDR3 length: 13 amino acids. Trimming removed 6 bases at V and 3 bases at J, with 11 bases between. Full variable domain (missing parts from reference TRBV7-2 and TRBJ1-2): GAGVSQSPSNKVTEKGKDVELRCDPISGHTALYWYRQSLGQGLEFLIYFQGNSAPDKSGLPSDRFSAERTGGSVSTLTIQRTQQEDSAVYLCASRIQGYYGYTFGSGTRLTVV.